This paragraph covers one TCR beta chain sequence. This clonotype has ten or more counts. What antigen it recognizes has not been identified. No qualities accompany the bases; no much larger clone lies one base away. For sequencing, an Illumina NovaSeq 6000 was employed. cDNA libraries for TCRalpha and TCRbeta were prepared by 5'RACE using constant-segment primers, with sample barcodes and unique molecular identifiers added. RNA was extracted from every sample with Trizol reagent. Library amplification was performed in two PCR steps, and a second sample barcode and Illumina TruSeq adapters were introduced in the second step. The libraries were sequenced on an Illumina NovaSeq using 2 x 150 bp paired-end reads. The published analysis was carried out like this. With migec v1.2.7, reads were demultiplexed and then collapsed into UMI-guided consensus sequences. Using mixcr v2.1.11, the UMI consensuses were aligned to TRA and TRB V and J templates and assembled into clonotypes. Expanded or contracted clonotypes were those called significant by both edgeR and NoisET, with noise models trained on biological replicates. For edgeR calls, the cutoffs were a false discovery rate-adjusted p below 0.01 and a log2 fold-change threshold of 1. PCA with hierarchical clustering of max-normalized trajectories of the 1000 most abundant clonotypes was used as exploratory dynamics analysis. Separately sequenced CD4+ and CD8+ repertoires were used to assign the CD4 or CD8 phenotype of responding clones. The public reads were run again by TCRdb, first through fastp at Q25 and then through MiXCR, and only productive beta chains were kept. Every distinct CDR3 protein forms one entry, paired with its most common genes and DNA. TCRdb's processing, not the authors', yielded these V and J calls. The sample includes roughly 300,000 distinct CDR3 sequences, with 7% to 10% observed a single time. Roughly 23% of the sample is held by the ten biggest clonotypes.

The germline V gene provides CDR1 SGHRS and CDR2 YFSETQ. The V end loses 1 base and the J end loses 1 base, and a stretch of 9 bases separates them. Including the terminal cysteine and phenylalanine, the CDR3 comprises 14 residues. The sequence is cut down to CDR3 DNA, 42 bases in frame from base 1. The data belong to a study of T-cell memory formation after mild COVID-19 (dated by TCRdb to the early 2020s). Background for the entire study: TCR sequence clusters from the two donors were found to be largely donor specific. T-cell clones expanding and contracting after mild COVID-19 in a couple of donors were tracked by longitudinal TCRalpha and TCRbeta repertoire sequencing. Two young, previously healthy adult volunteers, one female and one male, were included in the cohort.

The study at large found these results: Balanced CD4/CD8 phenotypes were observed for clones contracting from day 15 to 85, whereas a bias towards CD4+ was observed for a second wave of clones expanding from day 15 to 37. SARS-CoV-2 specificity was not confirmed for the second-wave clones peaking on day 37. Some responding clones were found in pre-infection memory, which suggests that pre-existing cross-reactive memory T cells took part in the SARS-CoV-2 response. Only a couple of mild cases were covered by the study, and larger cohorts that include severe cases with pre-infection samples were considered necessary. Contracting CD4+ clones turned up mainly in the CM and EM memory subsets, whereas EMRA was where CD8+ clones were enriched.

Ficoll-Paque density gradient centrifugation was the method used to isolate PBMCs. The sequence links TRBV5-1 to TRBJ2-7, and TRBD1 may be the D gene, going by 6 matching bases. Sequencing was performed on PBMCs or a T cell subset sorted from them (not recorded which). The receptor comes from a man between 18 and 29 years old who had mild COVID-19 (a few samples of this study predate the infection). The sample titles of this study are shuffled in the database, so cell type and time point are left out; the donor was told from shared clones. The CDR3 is CASSLTGQSYEQYF. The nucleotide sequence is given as TGCGCCAGCAGCTTGACCGGACAGTCCTACGAGCAGTACTTC.